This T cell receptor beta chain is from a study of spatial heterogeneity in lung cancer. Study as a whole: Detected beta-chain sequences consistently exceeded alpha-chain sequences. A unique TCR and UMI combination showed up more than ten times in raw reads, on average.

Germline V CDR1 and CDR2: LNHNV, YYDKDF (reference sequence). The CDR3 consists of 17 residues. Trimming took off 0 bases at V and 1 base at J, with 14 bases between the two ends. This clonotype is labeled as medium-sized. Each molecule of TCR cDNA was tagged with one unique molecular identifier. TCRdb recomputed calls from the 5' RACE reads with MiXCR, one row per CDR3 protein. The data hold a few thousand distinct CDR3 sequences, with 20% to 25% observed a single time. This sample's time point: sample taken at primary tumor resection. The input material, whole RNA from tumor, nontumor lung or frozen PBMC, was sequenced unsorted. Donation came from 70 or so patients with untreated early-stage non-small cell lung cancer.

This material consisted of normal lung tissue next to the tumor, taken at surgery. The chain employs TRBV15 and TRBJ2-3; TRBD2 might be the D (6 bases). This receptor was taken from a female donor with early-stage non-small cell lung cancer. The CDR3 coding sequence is TGTGCCACCAGCAGAGATTTTACCGGGGGACGCACAGATACGCAGTATTTT. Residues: CATSRDFTGGRTDTQYF.